This T cell receptor (beta chain) was identified in a study of T cell changes during pregnancy in multiple sclerosis. Between the trimmed V and J ends, which lost 5 bases and 2 bases, there was a span of 20 bases. The CDR3 has 17 amino acids. The germline V gene has CDR1 LNHDA and CDR2 SQIVND (reference sequence). Clones were sequenced by immunoSEQ multiplex PCR, and TCRdb holds only the in-frame ones, with some missing. The table shows roughly 84,000 clones, with just over 90% occurring only once. The sequenced sample was peripheral blood, obtained in the third trimester of pregnancy. The clonotype comes from a female donor in good health, enrolled as a control in a pregnancy study. V gene TRBV19 combines with J gene TRBJ2-3, with D unresolved. This chain's CDR3 is CASSPNPPPSYTDTQYF. For the CDR3, the DNA is TGTGCCAGTAGTCCCAATCCCCCCCCGTCCTACACAGATACGCAGTATTTT.